The 10 T cell receptor beta chains presented below share a single source sample, sequenced in a study of control samples from healthy donors and cancer patients (dated by TCRdb to about 2020). The library was prepared using the immunoSEQ multiplex PCR assay. TCRdb mirrors the immuneACCESS table, restricted to in-frame sequences. Some clones are absent from its copies; in checked studies, under half trace to an unresolved V gene, and the reason for the others is unknown. The sample contains about 170,000 clones, about nine tenths of them found a single time. Of the sample, about 2% is held by the ten largest clones. The sequenced material came from blood. The receptors stem from a woman aged 40 to 50 in good health.

V gene TRBV14 combines with J gene TRBJ2-7, with 8 bases that match TRBD2. There are 15 residues in the CDR3. The V segment lost 1 base and the J segment 4 bases; nucleotides outside the gene matches: 6. Germline CDR1 reads SGHDN; CDR2 reads FVKESK. The CDR3 is CASSQAGGPWYEQYF. CDR3 bases: TGTGCCAGCAGCCAAGCGGGGGGGCCCTGGTACGAGCAGTACTTC.

This chain joins TRBV2 and TRBJ2-1; no clear D gene. Trimming removed 1 base from V and 3 bases from J, with 4 bases in between. The CDR3 loop spans 13 amino acids. The V gene's germline CDR1 is SNHLY and CDR2 FYNNEI. CDR3 residues: CASSEEGYNEQFF. CDR3 DNA: TGTGCCAGCAGTGAAGAGGGCTACAATGAGCAGTTCTTC. The variable domain in full, completed from reference TRBV2 and TRBJ2-1, reads EPEVTQTPSHQVTQMGQEVILRCVPISNHLYFYWYRQILGQKVEFLVSFYNNEISEKSEIFDDQFSVERPDGSNFTLKIRSTKLEDSAMYFCASSEEGYNEQFFGPGTRLTVL.

The V call is TRBV18, the J call TRBJ2-1, with 8 bases fitting TRBD2. Germline V CDR1 and CDR2: KGHSH, LQKENI. With 0 bases clipped from V and 2 bases from J, the junction kept 6 bases outside the gene matches. This CDR3 has 17 amino acids. Here the CDR3 reads CASSPPWRGDPYNEQFF. In DNA form, the CDR3 reads TGTGCCAGCTCACCACCATGGCGGGGGGATCCCTACAATGAGCAGTTCTTC. Supplemented by reference TRBV18 and TRBJ2-1, the full variable domain reads NAGVMQNPRHLVRRRGQEARLRCSPMKGHSHVYWYRQLPEEGLKFMVYLQKENIIDESGMPKERFSAEFPKEGPSILRIQQVVRGDSAAYFCASSPPWRGDPYNEQFFGPGTRLTVL.

The chain couples TRBV7-2 to TRBJ2-1, with 8 bases fitting TRBD1. The CDR3 covers 15 residues. V dropped 5 bases and J dropped 3; count of bases not matched to a gene: 6. Germline values: CDR1 SGHTA, CDR2 FQGNSA. The CDR3 DNA reads as TGTGCCAGCAGCCGGACAGGGCAGAACTACAATGAGCAGTTCTTC. This gives the protein CASSRTGQNYNEQFF.

This chain uses TRBV2 with TRBJ2-1, with D perhaps given as TRBD1 or TRBD2 (6 bases each). The germline CDR1 and CDR2 sequences are SNHLY and FYNNEI. The CDR3 covers 11 residues. V dropped 4 bases and J dropped 15 bases, with 13 bases sitting between them. The CDR3 DNA reads as TGTGCCAGCAGTGGGGGGGCCTGGGTGTTCTTC. It encodes CASSGGAWVFF.

The rearrangement joins TRBV2 to TRBJ1-2; TRBD1 aligns across 7 bases. This CDR3 has 12 residues. The germline CDR1 and CDR2 sequences are SNHLY and FYNNEI. J lost 3 bases, V lost 7 bases, and 2 bases had no gene match. DNA for the CDR3: TGTGCCAGCAAAGGGGGCTACTATGGCTACACCTTC. Translating gives CASKGGYYGYTF.

V usage is TRBV5-1 and J usage is TRBJ2-2, with unresolved D. Trimming pared 4 bases from V and 7 bases from J, leaving 17 bases between. CDR3 length: 15 residues. Germline assignment: CDR1 SGHRS and CDR2 YFSETQ. The CDR3 here is CASSNRAQTDGELFF. The CDR3 region has the DNA TGCGCCAGCAGCAATCGGGCCCAAACGGACGGGGAGCTGTTTTTT.

The chain couples TRBV4-1 to TRBJ2-7; 7 positions agree with TRBD1. Germline V CDR1 and CDR2: MGHRA, YSYEKL. V was pared by 4 bases and J by 3 bases, with 9 bases of the junction left unmatched. This CDR3 region has 15 residues. CDR3 in DNA: TGCGCCAGCAGCCTCACTCGGGACAGCTACTACGAGCAGTACTTC. This encodes CASSLTRDSYYEQYF.

With respect to this clone: Other DNA sequences from this sample encode an identical CDR3 as well. The gene calls are TRBV7-9 and TRBJ1-1; possible D gene TRBD1, 5 bases. Germline V gene sequence: CDR1 SEHNR, CDR2 FQNEAQ (reference sequence). The V end lost 2 bases, the J end lost 2 bases, and 9 bases lay between the germline ends. The CDR3 extends over 14 amino acids. CDR3 in DNA: TGTGCCAGCAGCTTACTAAGGGGAAACACTGAAGCTTTCTTT. Translating gives CASSLLRGNTEAFF.

This clone was detected many times. This chain links TRBV4-1 with TRBJ1-1; TRBD1 agrees at 7 bases. The J segment lost 3 bases and the V segment lost 4 bases, leaving 8 bases of the junction unmatched. The V gene's germline CDR1 is MGHRA and CDR2 YSYEKL. There are 15 residues in the CDR3. CDR3 residues: CASSPTTGSHTEAFF. The DNA of the CDR3 is TGCGCCAGCAGCCCGACGACAGGGAGCCACACTGAAGCTTTCTTT.